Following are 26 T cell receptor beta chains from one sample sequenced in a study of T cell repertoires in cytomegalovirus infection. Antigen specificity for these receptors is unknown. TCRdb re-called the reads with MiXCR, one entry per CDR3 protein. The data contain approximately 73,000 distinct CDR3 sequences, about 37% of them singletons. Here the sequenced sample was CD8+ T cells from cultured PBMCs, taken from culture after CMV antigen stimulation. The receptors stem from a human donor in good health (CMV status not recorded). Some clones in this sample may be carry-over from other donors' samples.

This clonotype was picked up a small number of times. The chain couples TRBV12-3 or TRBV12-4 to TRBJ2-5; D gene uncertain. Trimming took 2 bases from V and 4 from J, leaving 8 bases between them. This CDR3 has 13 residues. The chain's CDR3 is CASSLSAGETQYF. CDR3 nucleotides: TGTGCCAGCAGTTTATCGGCAGGAGAGACCCAGTACTTC.

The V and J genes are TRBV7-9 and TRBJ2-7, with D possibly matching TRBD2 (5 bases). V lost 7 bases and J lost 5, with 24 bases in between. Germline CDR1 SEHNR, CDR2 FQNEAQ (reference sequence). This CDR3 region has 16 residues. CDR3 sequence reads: CASTGGRGVFLDEQYF. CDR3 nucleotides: TGTGCCAGCACTGGCGGACGGGGAGTATTTCTCGACGAGCAGTACTTC.

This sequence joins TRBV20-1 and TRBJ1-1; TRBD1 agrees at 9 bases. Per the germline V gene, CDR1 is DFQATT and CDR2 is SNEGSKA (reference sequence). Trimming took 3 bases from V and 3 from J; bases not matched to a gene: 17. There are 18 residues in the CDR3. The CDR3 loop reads CSASWDRDFSLVDTEAFF. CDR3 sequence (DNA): TGCAGTGCTAGTTGGGACAGGGACTTCTCGCTCGTGGACACTGAAGCTTTCTTT.

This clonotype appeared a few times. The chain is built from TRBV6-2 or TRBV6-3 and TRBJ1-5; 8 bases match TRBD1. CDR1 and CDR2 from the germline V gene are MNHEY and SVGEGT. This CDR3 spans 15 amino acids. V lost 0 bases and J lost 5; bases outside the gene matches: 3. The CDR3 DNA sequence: TGTGCCAGCAGTTACTCGACAGGGGAGGATCAGCCCCAGCATTTT. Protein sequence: CASSYSTGEDQPQHF.

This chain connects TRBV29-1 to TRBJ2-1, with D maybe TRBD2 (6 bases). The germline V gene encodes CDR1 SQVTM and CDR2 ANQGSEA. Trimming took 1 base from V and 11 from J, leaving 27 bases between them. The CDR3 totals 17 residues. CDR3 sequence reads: CSVEGMTEGLGIYKQFF. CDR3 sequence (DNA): TGCAGCGTTGAAGGCATGACGGAGGGTTTAGGGATTTACAAGCAGTTCTTC.

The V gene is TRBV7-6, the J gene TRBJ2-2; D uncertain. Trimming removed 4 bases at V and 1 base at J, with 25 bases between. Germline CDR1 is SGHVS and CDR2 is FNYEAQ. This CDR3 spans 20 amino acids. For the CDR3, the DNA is TGTGCCAGCAGCTCCCACTCTCTTTATGATACGGATCGGAACACCGGGGAGCTGTTTTTT. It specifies CASSSHSLYDTDRNTGELFF.

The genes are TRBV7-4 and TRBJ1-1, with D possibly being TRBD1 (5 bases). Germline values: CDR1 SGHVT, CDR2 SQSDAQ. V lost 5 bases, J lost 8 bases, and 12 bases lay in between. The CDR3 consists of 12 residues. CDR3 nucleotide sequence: TGTGCCAGCAGCGACCGAGGGGCAGAAGCTTTCTTT. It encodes CASSDRGAEAFF.

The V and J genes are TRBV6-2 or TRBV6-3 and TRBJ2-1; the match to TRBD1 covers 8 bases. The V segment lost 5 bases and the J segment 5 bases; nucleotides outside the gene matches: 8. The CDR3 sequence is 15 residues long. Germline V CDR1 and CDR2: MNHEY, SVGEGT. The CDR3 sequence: CASSEKDRVNNEQFF. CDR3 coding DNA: TGTGCCAGCAGTGAAAAGGACAGGGTAAACAATGAGCAGTTCTTC.

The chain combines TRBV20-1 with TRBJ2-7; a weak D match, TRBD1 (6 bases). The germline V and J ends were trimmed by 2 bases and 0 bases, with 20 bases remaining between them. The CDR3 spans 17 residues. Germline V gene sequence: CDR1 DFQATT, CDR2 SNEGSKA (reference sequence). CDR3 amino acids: CSARFSRPDSISYEQYF. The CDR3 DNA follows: TGCAGTGCTAGATTTTCTCGGCCGGACAGCATCTCCTACGAGCAGTACTTC.

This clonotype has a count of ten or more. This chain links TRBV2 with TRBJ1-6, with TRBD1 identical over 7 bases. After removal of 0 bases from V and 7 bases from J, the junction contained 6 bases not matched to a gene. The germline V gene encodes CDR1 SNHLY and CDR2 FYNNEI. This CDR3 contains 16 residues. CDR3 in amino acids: CASSEALQGVNSPLHF. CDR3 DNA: TGTGCCAGCAGTGAAGCCCTCCAGGGGGTAAATTCACCCCTCCACTTT.

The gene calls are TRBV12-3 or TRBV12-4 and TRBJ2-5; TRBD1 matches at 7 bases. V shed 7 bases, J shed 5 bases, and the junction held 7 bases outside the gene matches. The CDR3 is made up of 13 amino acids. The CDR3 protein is CASTRGGGETQYF. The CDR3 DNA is TGTGCCAGCACCAGAGGGGGCGGGGAGACCCAGTACTTC.

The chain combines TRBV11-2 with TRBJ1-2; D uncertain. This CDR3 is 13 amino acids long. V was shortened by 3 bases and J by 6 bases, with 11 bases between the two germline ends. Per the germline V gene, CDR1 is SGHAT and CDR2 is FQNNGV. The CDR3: CASSFGRSDGYTF. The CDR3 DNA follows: TGTGCCAGCAGCTTCGGACGGAGCGATGGCTACACCTTC.

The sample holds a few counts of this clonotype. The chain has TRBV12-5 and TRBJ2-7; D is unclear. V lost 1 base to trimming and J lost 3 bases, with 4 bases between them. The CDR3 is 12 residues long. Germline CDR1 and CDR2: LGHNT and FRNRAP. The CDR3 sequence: CASGLGSYEQYF. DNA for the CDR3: TGTGCTAGTGGTTTGGGCAGCTACGAGCAGTACTTC.

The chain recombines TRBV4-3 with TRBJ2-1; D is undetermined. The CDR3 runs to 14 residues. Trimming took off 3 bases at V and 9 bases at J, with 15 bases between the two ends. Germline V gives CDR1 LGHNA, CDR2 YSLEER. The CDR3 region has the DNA TGCGCCAGCAGCCACCCCGGCCGGCGGATTGAGCAGTTCTTC. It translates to CASSHPGRRIEQFF.

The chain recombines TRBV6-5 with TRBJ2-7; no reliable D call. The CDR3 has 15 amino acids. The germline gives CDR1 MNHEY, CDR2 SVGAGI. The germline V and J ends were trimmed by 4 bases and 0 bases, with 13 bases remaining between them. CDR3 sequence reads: CASSSLGYRSYEQYF. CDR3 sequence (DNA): TGTGCCAGCAGTTCCTTAGGGTACCGCTCCTACGAGCAGTACTTC.

CDR3: CASSPAGGSPYGYTF. The CDR3 DNA reads as TGTGCCAGCTCACCGGCCGGGGGCTCCCCCTATGGCTACACCTTC. The rearrangement joins TRBV18 to TRBJ1-2, with D perhaps TRBD1 (6 bases). The CDR3 runs 15 residues. The V gene's germline CDR1 is KGHSH and CDR2 LQKENI. V shed 3 bases and J shed 4 bases, with 15 bases lying between them.

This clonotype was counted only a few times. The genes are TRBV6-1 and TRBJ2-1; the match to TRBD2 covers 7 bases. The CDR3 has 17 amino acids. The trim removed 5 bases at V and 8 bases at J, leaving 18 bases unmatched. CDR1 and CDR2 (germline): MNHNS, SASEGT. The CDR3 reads CASSPPFGGWVADEQFF. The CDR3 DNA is TGTGCCAGCAGTCCGCCTTTCGGGGGGTGGGTGGCCGATGAGCAGTTCTTC.

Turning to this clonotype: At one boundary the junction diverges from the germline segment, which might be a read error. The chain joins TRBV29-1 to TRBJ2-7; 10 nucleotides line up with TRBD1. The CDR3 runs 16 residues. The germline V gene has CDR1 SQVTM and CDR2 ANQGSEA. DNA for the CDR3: TGCGGCGTCCAAGGGGTGGGACAGGGGTTCCCCTACGAGCAGTACTTC. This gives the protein CGVQGVGQGFPYEQYF.

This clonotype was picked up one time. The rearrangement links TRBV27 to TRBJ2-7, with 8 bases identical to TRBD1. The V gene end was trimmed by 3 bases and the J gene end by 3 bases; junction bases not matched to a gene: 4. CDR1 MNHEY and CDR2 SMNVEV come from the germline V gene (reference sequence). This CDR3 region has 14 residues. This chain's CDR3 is CASSFGQGNYEQYF. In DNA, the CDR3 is TGTGCCAGCAGTTTTGGACAGGGCAACTACGAGCAGTACTTC.

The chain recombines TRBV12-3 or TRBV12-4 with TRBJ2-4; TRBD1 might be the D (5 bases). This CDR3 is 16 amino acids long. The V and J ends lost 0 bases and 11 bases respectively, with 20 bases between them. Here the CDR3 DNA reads TGTGCCAGCAGTTTAGCGGGTGGCAGGGCGGCCTCGCTTCAGTACTTC. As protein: CASSLAGGRAASLQYF.

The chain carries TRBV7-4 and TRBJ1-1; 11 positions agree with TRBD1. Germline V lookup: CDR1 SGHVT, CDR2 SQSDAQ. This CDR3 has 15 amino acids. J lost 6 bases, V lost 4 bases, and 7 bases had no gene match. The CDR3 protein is CASSSLQDRGPEAFF. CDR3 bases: TGTGCCAGCAGCTCCCTGCAGGACAGGGGGCCTGAAGCTTTCTTT.

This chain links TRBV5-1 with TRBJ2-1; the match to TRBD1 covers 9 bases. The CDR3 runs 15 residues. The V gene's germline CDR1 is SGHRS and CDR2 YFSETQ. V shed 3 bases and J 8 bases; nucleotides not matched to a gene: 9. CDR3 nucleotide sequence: TGCGCCAGCAGCTCGGGGACAGGGACTGAGGATGAGCAGTTCTTC. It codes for CASSSGTGTEDEQFF.

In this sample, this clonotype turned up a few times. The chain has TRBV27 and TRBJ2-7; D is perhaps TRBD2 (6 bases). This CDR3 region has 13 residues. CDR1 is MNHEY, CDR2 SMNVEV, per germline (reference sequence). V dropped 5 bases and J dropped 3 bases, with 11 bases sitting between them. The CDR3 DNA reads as TGTGCCAGCAGTGGGCGGGGAAGCTACGAGCAGTACTTC. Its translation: CASSGRGSYEQYF.

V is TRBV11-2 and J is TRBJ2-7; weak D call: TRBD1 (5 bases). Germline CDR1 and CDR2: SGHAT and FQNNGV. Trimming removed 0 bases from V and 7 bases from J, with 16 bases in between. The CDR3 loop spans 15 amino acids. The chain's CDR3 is CASSLDFDSFWEQYF. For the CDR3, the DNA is TGTGCCAGCAGCTTAGATTTCGACAGTTTTTGGGAGCAGTACTTC.

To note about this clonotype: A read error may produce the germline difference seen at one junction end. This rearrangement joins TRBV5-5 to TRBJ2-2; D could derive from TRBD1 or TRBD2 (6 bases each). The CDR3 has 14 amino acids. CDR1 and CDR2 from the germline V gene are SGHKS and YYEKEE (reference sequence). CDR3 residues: CASCPGADTGELFF. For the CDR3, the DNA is TGTGCCAGCTGCCCGGGGGCGGACACTGGGGAGCTGTTTTTT.

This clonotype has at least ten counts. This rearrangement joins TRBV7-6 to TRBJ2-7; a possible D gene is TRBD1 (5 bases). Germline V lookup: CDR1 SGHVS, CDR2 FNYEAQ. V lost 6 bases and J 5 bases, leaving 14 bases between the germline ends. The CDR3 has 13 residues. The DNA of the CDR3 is TGTGCCAGCAGTTACAGGCTTAACCACGAGCAGTACTTC. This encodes CASSYRLNHEQYF.